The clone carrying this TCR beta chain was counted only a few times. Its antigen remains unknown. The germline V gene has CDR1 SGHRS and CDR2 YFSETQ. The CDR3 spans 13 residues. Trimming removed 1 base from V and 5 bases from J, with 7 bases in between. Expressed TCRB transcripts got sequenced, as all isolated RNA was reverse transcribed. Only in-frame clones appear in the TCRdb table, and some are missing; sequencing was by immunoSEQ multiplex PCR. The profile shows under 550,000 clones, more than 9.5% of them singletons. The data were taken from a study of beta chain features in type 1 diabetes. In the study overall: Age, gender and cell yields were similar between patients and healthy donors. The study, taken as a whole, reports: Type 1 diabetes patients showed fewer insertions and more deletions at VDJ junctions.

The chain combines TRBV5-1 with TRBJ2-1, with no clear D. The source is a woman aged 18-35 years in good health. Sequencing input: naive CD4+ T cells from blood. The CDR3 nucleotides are TGCGCCAGCAGCTTGATAGTAGACAATGAGCAGTTCTTC. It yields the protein CASSLIVDNEQFF.